The entry below describes one TCR beta chain. Its antigen is still unknown. There are no base qualities to consult, and no much larger clone falls within one base. The CDR3 measures 17 amino acids from cysteine to phenylalanine. Only CDR3 DNA remains: 51 bases, in frame from the first base. V is trimmed back by 4 bases and J by 2 bases, and the junction contains 10 bases that no gene match accounts for. Based on the germline V gene, the CDR1 and CDR2 sequences are MDHEN and SYDVKM. This sample stems from a study of cytomegalovirus exposure and HLA in healthy donors (dated by TCRdb to 2017 to 2019). With respect to the entire study: In an earlier analysis of some 550 of the donors, approximately 260 Gb of sequence data and about 110 million unique TCR beta sequences from about 179 million T cells were reported. An early release covering over 500 HLA-typed donors comprised roughly 300 gigabases of sequencing data and 85 million to 100 million unique TCR sequences. Of the roughly 400 genotyped donors, approximately 83% fell in the genetic ancestry cluster associated with self-reported Caucasian donors. The study was designed to test whether signatures of past pathogen exposure could be identified by cataloging public T cell receptors. Using immunosequencing, the study profiled T cell repertoires from 500 to 800 subjects and related those repertoires to cytomegalovirus serostatus. In addition to the first cohort of 666 subjects, a separate validation cohort of 100 to 150 different subjects was used. To predict cytomegalovirus infection status, the study combined high-throughput TCR immunosequencing, statistical association of individual TCRs with disease status, and machine learning. In a later analysis, previously published TCR beta repertoires from 550 to 750 donors were re-analyzed and high-resolution HLA genotyping was added so that TCR occurrence patterns could be studied. The later analysis used no new phenotypic data to find candidate immune exposures, relying instead on TCR beta sequences and their occurrence across donors. An earlier analysis of around 540 of the donors applied high-throughput TCR beta sequencing to assess whether each TCR beta V gene segment acted as functional or pseudogenic. Donor age, sex, ethnicity and CMV serostatus were collected together with the repertoire data. Genome-wide SNP genotypes for about 65% of the 666 donors were used in a later genetic analysis, which treated that subset as a discovery cohort. All discovery cohort repertoires had been generated on a single sequencing platform. HLA typing covered class I and class II loci at four-digit resolution. The number of donors typed differed by locus, with roughly 629-640 for A, B, C, DRB1 and DQB1, 522 for DQA1, 600 to 610 for DPA1, and around 450 for DPB1. Four or five DR-DQ haplotypes were handled as single units for association and clustering, since linkage in the cohort was strong. On average, about 200,000 unique TCR beta nucleotide sequences were sequenced per donor among 398 genotyped donors of the cohort, with roughly 18% of those sequences being non-productive. Broader findings and caveats from the paper: According to a later analysis, TCR association rates differed among HLA loci, with DRB1 alleles showing the most associated TCRs and HLA-C alleles showing the fewest. Compared with the roughly 710-donor mean, donors in an Asian-associated ancestry cluster had fewer N-insertions in productive TCRs, according to a later genetic analysis. Linkage disequilibrium might explain the correlated functional status among segregating V segments, but an unknown experimental factor could not be ruled out. While some public TCRs were present in many individuals, most TCR sequences turned up only very rarely across donors. The study gave a list of over 150 TCR beta chains associated with cytomegalovirus. A cluster of highly shared sequence variants was judged likely to represent a technical artifact of the sequencing pipeline. Because the 87-base-pair reads could not distinguish some IMGT-functional V segments, including TRBV6-2 and TRBV6-3, those segments were excluded. A further reported finding was that TCR beta sequences accurately predicted the HLA-A and HLA-B alleles for most subjects in the first cohort. In a later analysis, most CMV-associated TCR beta chains were found to appear HLA-restricted, with HLA associations seemingly driven largely by CMV exposure. In a later analysis, HLA-associated TCR beta chains were found to be more clonally expanded and to have lower generation probabilities than equally common non-associated chains. In a later analysis, about 16,000 TCR beta sequences were associated with specific HLA alleles at a false discovery rate of 0.05. The cohort was sequenced for TCR beta chains only, and without alpha or paired-chain data the features that could be detected were limited. Several of the top co-occurrence clusters appeared to be linked to parvovirus B19, influenza, CMV and Epstein-Barr virus, according to a later analysis. Broadly in line with IMGT annotations, most TCR beta V segments showed up in productive rearrangements about 87% or about 30% of the time in an earlier analysis of 587 of the donors. The classifier was reported to diagnose cytomegalovirus status with high specificity and sensitivity in both the original and validation cohorts. Strong co-occurrence of HLA alleles, especially DR and DQ, made assigning TCR associations to individual alleles difficult. Because HLA typing was missing for some donors at each locus, association tests included only the typed subset. In a later genetic analysis, a missense DCLRE1C variant was associated with V-gene and J-gene trimming of TCR beta chains, and the association was replicated in an independent cohort. Presence/absence analyses assumed roughly uniform sequencing depth across donors, an assumption that may not hold. For the cohort, immune exposure information was limited to CMV serostatus. Because counts were too low, about 17 rarely observed V segments, including chromosome 9 orphons, were excluded from the earlier analysis of some 590 of the donors. The authors suggested that the approach could potentially be extended to other disease states and immunological phenotypes. In vitro tests confirmed that three of the cytomegalovirus-associated TCR beta chains recognize cytomegalovirus antigens.

The library was generated by the immunoSEQ multiplex PCR assay. A mixture of 60 forward primers for TCR Vbeta segments and 13 reverse primers for TCR Jbeta segments was used in the multiplex PCR. The CDR3 region of rearranged TCR beta genes was amplified from genomic DNA with a multiplex PCR assay. Amplified TCR beta libraries were sequenced as 87-base-pair reads on the Illumina HiSeq System. Under the source paper's analysis protocol: A later analysis counted approximately 84 million unique TCR beta chains across the 650 to 700 repertoires, and roughly 10 million of these chains were shared by at least two donors. A nearest-neighbor algorithm error-corrected the raw reads and collapsed the reads into unique sequences, merging closely related sequences to remove PCR and sequencing errors. CDR3 sequences were aligned to IMGT reference sequences to assign V, D and J gene segments. For a sequence to be retained, at least a six-nucleotide match to both a V gene segment and a J gene segment was required. A rearrangement counted as productive if the CDR3 had no stop codons and remained in frame with V and J, and every other rearrangement counted as non-productive. CDR3 was defined according to IMGT convention as the region running from the second conserved V-encoded cysteine to the conserved J-encoded phenylalanine. In an earlier analysis of some 550 of the donors, sequences lacking an unambiguous match to a single V gene segment were excluded. In an earlier analysis of several hundred of the donors, V segments were called functional above 56.7% productive rearrangements and were called segregating when the between-donor standard deviation exceeded 5%. To diagnose cytomegalovirus status from the catalog of TCR beta chain sequences, a statistical classification framework was built. In a later analysis, TCR nucleotide sequences were compared against IMGT/GENE-DB human TR gene sequences so that V and J genes could be assigned. Using the TCRdist pipeline, a later analysis assigned CDR3 sequences along with most-parsimonious VDJ recombination scenarios. A later analysis defined each TCR beta chain by its CDR3 amino acid sequence plus V-gene family, and excluded reads lacking a unique V-gene family. A later analysis removed nearly 600 highly shared, low-generation-probability nucleotide sequences to deal with suspected cross-contamination and a sequencing artifact. In a later analysis, a clonal expansion index was calculated for each public chain from normalized within-repertoire ranks of inferred template counts. A later analysis computed generation probabilities with a VDJ recombination model fitted to out-of-frame rearrangements, and checked the results against IGoR. In a later analysis, TCR-TCR, TCR-HLA and TCR-CMV co-occurrence was scored with hypergeometric tests, and a repertoire-size bias correction was applied to TCR pairs. A later analysis estimated false discovery rates by permuting HLA or CMV assignments 20 times. In a later analysis, co-occurring TCRs were grouped with DBSCAN, and TCRdist sequence similarity was added when clustering was performed within HLA-allele-positive subsets. Co-occurrence clustering excluded repertoires with fewer than 30,000 or more than 120,000 public chains, plus five with anomalous nucleotide sharing. TCRdb holds this immuneACCESS table with in-frame rearrangements only. Some clones are missing; in checked studies, unresolved V genes explain under half, and the rest has no known cause. The V and J calls and clone size were taken over from that table, and D and trimming were inferred from the DNA. For this sample the table gives fewer than 150,000 clones, of which approximately 78% were detected only once. Together, the top ten hold 6.2% of the sample.

The cohort consisted of hundreds of healthy bone marrow donors. At the time of sampling, all cohort members were nominally healthy, though unrecorded immune exposures were likely present. The donor was CMV seropositive and belonged to the group of over 250 seropositive cohort members. Every donor gave a peripheral blood sample, and the peripheral blood mononuclear cells from that sample were used for TCR beta sequencing. Genomic DNA extraction from the blood cell samples was performed with the Qiagen DNeasy Blood Extraction Kit. The clonotype originates from a woman aged 40 to 50 in good health and CMV-seropositive. The sequence joins TRBV28 to TRBJ2-3, with 9 bases aligning to TRBD2. Sequencing input: PBMCs. At the DNA level, the sequence is TGTGCCAGCAGTTCCCAGGCTAGCGGGATCCTCACAGATACGCAGTATTTT. This sequence encodes CASSSQASGILTDTQYF.